These T cell receptor beta chains were read from a single sample in a study of blood T cells in healthy people across ages. TCRdb fed the 5' RACE reads into MiXCR, producing one record per CDR3 protein. The table records about 1.4 million distinct CDR3 sequences, approximately 63% of them present only once. Sequenced sample: blood. The receptors stem from a man younger than 35 in good health. The CDR3 runs from the conserved cysteine through the conserved F or W. The D gene is left open where the match is weak. Some rows have no size entry. The others give once, few or many, or a class for an expanded clone.

clone size: few
D gene: NA
J gene: TRBJ2-5
V gene: TRBV20-1
CDR3 protein: CSARDLGRQETQYF
CDR3 DNA: TGCAGTGCTAGAGATCTGGGGAGACAAGAGACCCAGTACTTC

clone size: NA
D gene: NA
J gene: TRBJ1-1
V gene: TRBV7-2
CDR3 protein: CASSPTGGWDTEAFF
CDR3 DNA: TGTGCCAGCAGCCCTACTGGGGGCTGGGACACTGAAGCTTTCTTT

clone size: once
D gene: TRBD1
J gene: TRBJ1-2
V gene: TRBV20-1
CDR3 protein: CSARDRRGDGYTF
CDR3 DNA: TGCAGTGCTAGAGATCGCAGGGGGGACGGCTACACCTTC

clone size: few
D gene: TRBD2
J gene: TRBJ2-1
V gene: TRBV9
CDR3 protein: CASSVDPETSGGYNEQFF
CDR3 DNA: TGTGCCAGCAGCGTAGACCCCGAGACTAGCGGGGGGTACAATGAGCAGTTCTTC

clone size: few
D gene: TRBD1
J gene: TRBJ1-3
V gene: TRBV4-2
CDR3 protein: CASSQAEGQGGGNTIYF
CDR3 DNA: TGTGCCAGCAGCCAAGCCGAGGGACAGGGGGGTGGAAACACCATATATTTT

clone size: NA
D gene: NA
J gene: TRBJ2-5
V gene: TRBV2
CDR3 protein: CASSEALQPWTQYF
CDR3 DNA: TGTGCCAGCAGTGAAGCGCTTCAGCCTTGGACCCAGTACTTC

clone size: NA
D gene: NA
J gene: TRBJ2-7
V gene: TRBV10-3
CDR3 protein: CAISESKVDRTYEQYF
CDR3 DNA: TGTGCCATCAGTGAGTCGAAGGTAGATCGCACCTACGAGCAGTACTTC

clone size: few
D gene: NA
J gene: TRBJ2-7
V gene: TRBV7-2
CDR3 protein: CASSINPQTYEQYF
CDR3 DNA: TGTGCCAGCAGCATTAACCCACAGACCTACGAGCAGTACTTC

clone size: NA
D gene: TRBD1
J gene: TRBJ1-2
V gene: TRBV10-3
CDR3 protein: CAIRGTGMDGYTF
CDR3 DNA: TGTGCCATCAGGGGGACAGGGATGGATGGCTACACCTTC

clone size: few
D gene: NA
J gene: TRBJ2-4
V gene: TRBV6-5
CDR3 protein: CASSYGRTLAKNIQYF
CDR3 DNA: TGTGCCAGCAGTTACGGCAGGACCCTAGCCAAAAACATTCAGTACTTC

clone size: NA
D gene: NA
J gene: TRBJ1-1
V gene: TRBV7-9
CDR3 protein: CASSLGVQSIYTEAFF
CDR3 DNA: TGTGCCAGCAGCTTAGGTGTCCAGTCAATTTACACTGAAGCTTTCTTT

clone size: NA
D gene: NA
J gene: TRBJ2-1
V gene: TRBV15
CDR3 protein: CATSKINVDEQFF
CDR3 DNA: TGTGCCACCAGCAAGATCAATGTGGATGAGCAGTTCTTC

clone size: NA
D gene: NA
J gene: TRBJ2-5
V gene: TRBV3-1
CDR3 protein: CASQYPYQETQYF
CDR3 DNA: TGTGCCAGCCAATATCCGTACCAAGAGACCCAGTACTTC

clone size: NA
D gene: TRBD1
J gene: TRBJ1-6
V gene: TRBV6-5
CDR3 protein: CASSYSSRQGRNSPLHF
CDR3 DNA: TGTGCCAGCAGTTACTCGAGCCGACAGGGACGTAATTCACCCCTCCACTTT

clone size: NA
D gene: NA
J gene: TRBJ1-2
V gene: TRBV14
CDR3 protein: CASSQENAGTRGYTF
CDR3 DNA: TGTGCCAGCAGCCAAGAAAACGCAGGCACTAGGGGCTACACCTTC

clone size: NA
D gene: TRBD2
J gene: TRBJ2-3
V gene: TRBV4-1
CDR3 protein: CASSQGAGDSTDTQYF
CDR3 DNA: TGCGCCAGCAGCCAAGGGGCGGGGGACAGCACAGATACGCAGTATTTT

clone size: NA
D gene: NA
J gene: TRBJ2-7
V gene: TRBV5-1
CDR3 protein: CASRTGEVQLKSLYSEIRDEQYF
CDR3 DNA: TGCGCCAGCAGAACAGGAGAAGTTCAGCTAAAGAGCCTGTACTCGGAGATTCGCGACGAGCAGTACTTC

clone size: NA
D gene: NA
J gene: TRBJ1-2
V gene: TRBV3-1
CDR3 protein: CASSPQNTYMVGAAYTF
CDR3 DNA: TGTGCCAGCAGCCCGCAGAACACTTACATGGTCGGCGCGGCCTACACCTTC

clone size: NA
D gene: TRBD2
J gene: TRBJ2-1
V gene: TRBV5-4
CDR3 protein: CASSSLAGVPGNEQFF
CDR3 DNA: TGTGCCAGCAGCTCCCTAGCGGGGGTCCCCGGGAATGAGCAGTTCTTC

clone size: NA
D gene: NA
J gene: TRBJ2-7
V gene: TRBV20-1
CDR3 protein: CSATPLTDSSYEQYF
CDR3 DNA: TGCAGTGCTACCCCATTGACAGACAGCTCCTACGAGCAGTACTTC

clone size: few
D gene: NA
J gene: TRBJ2-7
V gene: TRBV4-1
CDR3 protein: CASSHAEGAYEQYF
CDR3 DNA: TGCGCCAGCAGCCATGCGGAGGGGGCCTACGAGCAGTACTTC

clone size: few
D gene: TRBD1
J gene: TRBJ2-5
V gene: TRBV3-1
CDR3 protein: CASSPYFGTGKETQYF
CDR3 DNA: TGTGCCAGCAGCCCTTACTTCGGGACAGGGAAAGAGACCCAGTACTTC

clone size: NA
D gene: NA
J gene: TRBJ2-1
V gene: TRBV27
CDR3 protein: CASSYNVVYNEQFF
CDR3 DNA: TGTGCCAGCAGTTACAACGTTGTCTACAATGAGCAGTTCTTC

clone size: NA
D gene: NA
J gene: TRBJ2-3
V gene: TRBV5-1
CDR3 protein: CASSQVGLLDSKQYF
CDR3 DNA: TGCGCCAGCAGTCAAGTGGGGCTCTTGGACTCTAAGCAGTATTTT

clone size: NA
D gene: NA
J gene: TRBJ2-7
V gene: TRBV4-2
CDR3 protein: CASSPSDRVTYEQYF
CDR3 DNA: TGTGCCAGCAGCCCCTCCGATCGGGTTACCTACGAGCAGTACTTC

clone size: NA
D gene: NA
J gene: TRBJ1-1
V gene: TRBV29-1
CDR3 protein: CSVVWGEEAFF
CDR3 DNA: TGCAGCGTTGTTTGGGGTGAAGAAGCTTTCTTT

clone size: NA
D gene: TRBD2
J gene: TRBJ2-1
V gene: TRBV5-5
CDR3 protein: CASSLVASGFRNEQFF
CDR3 DNA: TGTGCCAGCAGCTTGGTCGCTAGCGGATTCAGAAATGAGCAGTTCTTC

clone size: NA
D gene: TRBD1
J gene: TRBJ1-2
V gene: TRBV4-3
CDR3 protein: CASSRDRSFYGYTF
CDR3 DNA: TGCGCCAGCAGCCGGGACAGATCCTTCTATGGCTACACCTTC

clone size: NA
D gene: TRBD1
J gene: TRBJ2-7
V gene: TRBV6-5
CDR3 protein: CASSYATDPGQGIHEQYF
CDR3 DNA: TGTGCCAGCAGTTACGCCACAGATCCGGGACAGGGGATCCACGAGCAGTACTTC

clone size: NA
D gene: NA
J gene: TRBJ2-7
V gene: TRBV27
CDR3 protein: CASSPPVLDEQYF
CDR3 DNA: TGTGCCAGCAGTCCCCCCGTGTTAGACGAGCAGTACTTC

clone size: NA
D gene: NA
J gene: TRBJ2-3
V gene: TRBV14
CDR3 protein: CASSPFSVDTQYF
CDR3 DNA: TGTGCCAGCAGCCCATTCTCGGTAGATACGCAGTATTTT

clone size: NA
D gene: NA
J gene: TRBJ1-5
V gene: TRBV13
CDR3 protein: CASSFGGNPSQPQHF
CDR3 DNA: TGTGCCAGCAGCTTCGGGGGAAACCCTTCTCAGCCCCAGCATTTT

clone size: NA
D gene: NA
J gene: TRBJ2-4
V gene: TRBV14
CDR3 protein: CASSEEPGAREQYF
CDR3 DNA: TGTGCCAGCAGCGAAGAACCAGGGGCACGGGAGCAGTACTTC

clone size: NA
D gene: NA
J gene: TRBJ2-7
V gene: TRBV27
CDR3 protein: CASTPGGGYEQYF
CDR3 DNA: TGTGCCAGCACCCCAGGAGGGGGCTACGAGCAGTACTTC

clone size: few
D gene: TRBD1
J gene: TRBJ1-1
V gene: TRBV29-1
CDR3 protein: CSVEWGRGLTEAFF
CDR3 DNA: TGCAGCGTTGAATGGGGCAGGGGGCTCACTGAAGCTTTCTTT

clone size: few
D gene: NA
J gene: TRBJ2-5
V gene: TRBV29-1
CDR3 protein: CSVGWGGRETQYF
CDR3 DNA: TGCAGCGTTGGGTGGGGCGGAAGGGAGACCCAGTACTTC

clone size: NA
D gene: NA
J gene: TRBJ2-5
V gene: TRBV20-1
CDR3 protein: CSARETAGTQYF
CDR3 DNA: TGCAGTGCCAGAGAGACAGCGGGGACCCAGTACTTC

clone size: NA
D gene: NA
J gene: TRBJ2-6
V gene: TRBV11-2
CDR3 protein: CASSFRGLRANVLTF
CDR3 DNA: TGTGCCAGCAGCTTTAGGGGTTTAAGGGCCAACGTCCTGACTTTC

clone size: NA
D gene: NA
J gene: TRBJ2-3
V gene: TRBV4-1
CDR3 protein: CASSRAGLFTDTQYF
CDR3 DNA: TGCGCCAGCAGCCGCGCGGGACTCTTCACAGATACGCAGTATTTT

clone size: NA
D gene: NA
J gene: TRBJ2-7
V gene: TRBV9
CDR3 protein: CASSVDSVSYEQYF
CDR3 DNA: TGTGCCAGCAGCGTAGACAGCGTCTCCTACGAGCAGTACTTC

clone size: NA
D gene: TRBD2
J gene: TRBJ2-5
V gene: TRBV18
CDR3 protein: CASSPVTSPPIQETQYF
CDR3 DNA: TGTGCCAGCTCACCGGTGACTAGCCCCCCGATCCAAGAGACCCAGTACTTC

clone size: few
D gene: TRBD2
J gene: TRBJ2-3
V gene: TRBV10-3
CDR3 protein: CAISELNRDYLTDTQYF
CDR3 DNA: TGTGCCATCAGTGAGTTAAACCGGGACTATCTCACAGATACGCAGTATTTT

clone size: few
D gene: NA
J gene: TRBJ1-6
V gene: TRBV28
CDR3 protein: CASSPLTVNSPLHF
CDR3 DNA: TGTGCCAGCAGTCCGCTTACCGTAAATTCACCCCTCCACTTT

clone size: NA
D gene: NA
J gene: TRBJ2-1
V gene: TRBV3-1
CDR3 protein: CASSQESRLTRNEQFF
CDR3 DNA: TGTGCCAGCAGCCAAGAAAGTCGTCTCACGCGCAATGAGCAGTTCTTC

clone size: NA
D gene: TRBD1
J gene: TRBJ1-2
V gene: TRBV29-1
CDR3 protein: CSVDPIDRGGANYGYTF
CDR3 DNA: TGCAGCGTTGACCCCATCGACAGGGGGGGAGCTAACTATGGCTACACCTTC

clone size: NA
D gene: TRBD2
J gene: TRBJ2-1
V gene: TRBV7-6
CDR3 protein: CASSPRLAGIHEQFF
CDR3 DNA: TGTGCCAGCAGCCCCAGGCTAGCGGGTATCCATGAGCAGTTCTTC

clone size: many
D gene: NA
J gene: TRBJ2-4
V gene: TRBV13
CDR3 protein: CASSPLGAGVAKNIQYF
CDR3 DNA: TGTGCCAGCAGCCCCCTAGGGGCAGGGGTAGCCAAAAACATTCAGTACTTC

clone size: NA
D gene: TRBD1
J gene: TRBJ2-7
V gene: TRBV10-3
CDR3 protein: CAISETGVNEQYF
CDR3 DNA: TGTGCCATCAGTGAAACAGGGGTTAACGAGCAGTACTTC

clone size: once
D gene: NA
J gene: TRBJ1-2
V gene: TRBV10-3
CDR3 protein: CAISESGAGQDGYTF
CDR3 DNA: TGTGCCATCAGTGAGTCTGGTGCCGGGCAGGATGGCTACACCTTC

clone size: NA
D gene: TRBD1
J gene: TRBJ2-1
V gene: TRBV6-2/TRBV6-3
CDR3 protein: CASSYPSKGQEQSLSSYNEQFF
CDR3 DNA: TGTGCCAGCAGTTACCCCAGCAAGGGACAGGAACAATCCTTGAGCTCCTACAATGAGCAGTTCTTC

clone size: NA
D gene: NA
J gene: TRBJ1-1
V gene: TRBV25-1
CDR3 protein: CASIRGGARVYTEAFF
CDR3 DNA: TGTGCCAGCATCCGAGGGGGGGCTCGGGTGTACACTGAAGCTTTCTTT

clone size: few
D gene: NA
J gene: TRBJ2-7
V gene: TRBV10-3
CDR3 protein: CAISESAGSSYEQYF
CDR3 DNA: TGTGCCATCAGTGAGTCTGCAGGGAGCTCCTACGAGCAGTACTTC

clone size: NA
D gene: TRBD2
J gene: TRBJ2-3
V gene: TRBV5-1
CDR3 protein: CASSLAAGTSGRTIADTQYF
CDR3 DNA: TGCGCCAGCAGCTTGGCGGCAGGGACTAGCGGGAGAACAATCGCAGATACGCAGTATTTT

clone size: few
D gene: NA
J gene: TRBJ1-6
V gene: TRBV9
CDR3 protein: CASSVAQSNSPLHF
CDR3 DNA: TGTGCCAGCAGCGTAGCCCAGTCTAATTCACCCCTCCACTTT

clone size: NA
D gene: NA
J gene: TRBJ2-7
V gene: TRBV6-5
CDR3 protein: CASSYSMGYGLEQYF
CDR3 DNA: TGTGCCAGCAGTTACTCGATGGGGTATGGGCTTGAGCAGTACTTC

clone size: NA
D gene: NA
J gene: TRBJ2-7
V gene: TRBV20-1
CDR3 protein: CSAREMVYEQYF
CDR3 DNA: TGCAGTGCTAGAGAGATGGTCTACGAGCAGTACTTC

clone size: NA
D gene: TRBD2
J gene: TRBJ2-3
V gene: TRBV5-1
CDR3 protein: CASSGSGTSTDTQYF
CDR3 DNA: TGCGCCAGCAGCGGGAGCGGGACTAGCACAGATACGCAGTATTTT

clone size: NA
D gene: NA
J gene: TRBJ1-1
V gene: TRBV18
CDR3 protein: CASSPGRRDTEAFF
CDR3 DNA: TGTGCCAGCTCACCAGGAAGGCGGGACACTGAAGCTTTCTTT

clone size: many
D gene: TRBD1
J gene: TRBJ1-2
V gene: TRBV5-1
CDR3 protein: CASSLEGQGSNGYTF
CDR3 DNA: TGCGCCAGCAGCTTGGAGGGACAGGGTTCAAATGGCTACACCTTC